This is a list of T cell receptor beta chains from one sample in a study of identical twins. A single record per CDR3 protein comes from TCRdb applying MiXCR to the 5' RACE reads. The sample consists of approximately 690,000 distinct CDR3 sequences, around 5.7% of them appearing once. The sequencing input was naive T cells sorted from blood. These receptors were collected from a man in his late teens or twenties in good health. Each CDR3 is given with its conserved first and last residue. The order of the fields is CDR3 protein, clone size, J gene, V gene. Clone size is stated in some rows and not others, as once, few, many or a class when expanded.

CDR3aa: CASSQGAGGDQPQHF
abundance: many
j_gene: TRBJ1-5
v_gene: TRBV4-2

CDR3aa: CATSRDLGRSGSDNEQFF
abundance: .
j_gene: TRBJ2-1
v_gene: TRBV15

CDR3aa: CASSQTGVGGELFF
abundance: .
j_gene: TRBJ2-2
v_gene: TRBV11-2

CDR3aa: CASSLWASGMNEQFF
abundance: many
j_gene: TRBJ2-1
v_gene: TRBV7-2

CDR3aa: CSVEEGGPWGGTNEKLFF
abundance: .
j_gene: TRBJ1-4
v_gene: TRBV29-1

CDR3aa: CATSGTVTAGANVLTF
abundance: .
j_gene: TRBJ2-6
v_gene: TRBV24-1

CDR3aa: CASSPPGGWNTEAFF
abundance: .
j_gene: TRBJ1-1
v_gene: TRBV12-3/TRBV12-4

CDR3aa: CASSERSGRLAEQFF
abundance: .
j_gene: TRBJ2-1
v_gene: TRBV10-2

CDR3aa: CSVAGDYGYTF
abundance: many
j_gene: TRBJ1-2
v_gene: TRBV29-1

CDR3aa: CASSAQGVNTGELFF
abundance: few
j_gene: TRBJ2-2
v_gene: TRBV5-1

CDR3aa: CASSFGQVRIF
abundance: .
j_gene: TRBJ2-1
v_gene: TRBV11-2

CDR3aa: CAIRLASGAGANVLTF
abundance: many
j_gene: TRBJ2-6
v_gene: TRBV10-3

CDR3aa: CATRGGGTNTEAFF
abundance: many
j_gene: TRBJ1-1
v_gene: TRBV10-3

CDR3aa: CASSQELAGGGEQFF
abundance: many
j_gene: TRBJ2-1
v_gene: TRBV4-1

CDR3aa: CSASRPGQVNKPLHF
abundance: many
j_gene: TRBJ1-6
v_gene: TRBV20-1

CDR3aa: CASSLGTQGETQYF
abundance: few
j_gene: TRBJ2-5
v_gene: TRBV5-1

CDR3aa: CASSLPGTGKTRHGYTF
abundance: .
j_gene: TRBJ1-2
v_gene: TRBV11-2

CDR3aa: CASSTGTATGELFF
abundance: many
j_gene: TRBJ2-2
v_gene: TRBV27

CDR3aa: CASSQDRTLFNEQFF
abundance: many
j_gene: TRBJ2-1
v_gene: TRBV6-1

CDR3aa: CSAVPGTSGRVNTDTQYF
abundance: many
j_gene: TRBJ2-3
v_gene: TRBV20-1

CDR3aa: CASSTGYSYEQYF
abundance: many
j_gene: TRBJ2-7
v_gene: TRBV27

CDR3aa: CASSLVPSGNYEQFF
abundance: few
j_gene: TRBJ2-1
v_gene: TRBV11-2

CDR3aa: CASILLAGGPEQYF
abundance: many
j_gene: TRBJ2-7
v_gene: TRBV2

CDR3aa: CASGFNPPGYYGYTF
abundance: .
j_gene: TRBJ1-2
v_gene: TRBV12-5

CDR3aa: CASSLAGREGGYTF
abundance: few
j_gene: TRBJ1-2
v_gene: TRBV5-1

CDR3aa: CASSLGLLGGSSNQPQHF
abundance: many
j_gene: TRBJ1-5
v_gene: TRBV11-1

CDR3aa: CASSLRVNTEAFF
abundance: many
j_gene: TRBJ1-1
v_gene: TRBV12-3/TRBV12-4

CDR3aa: CASSPQGFGYTF
abundance: .
j_gene: TRBJ1-2
v_gene: TRBV3-1

CDR3aa: CASSLTRHGSSQRNNEQFF
abundance: many
j_gene: TRBJ2-1
v_gene: TRBV4-1

CDR3aa: CSARDPGTGYNEQFF
abundance: many
j_gene: TRBJ2-1
v_gene: TRBV20-1

CDR3aa: CASSIGQGRDTQYF
abundance: .
j_gene: TRBJ2-3
v_gene: TRBV7-9

CDR3aa: CASSPSGRAETQYF
abundance: .
j_gene: TRBJ2-5
v_gene: TRBV3-1

CDR3aa: CATSDSLGRNTEAFF
abundance: few
j_gene: TRBJ1-1
v_gene: TRBV24-1

CDR3aa: CATSPTGDSSYEQYF
abundance: few
j_gene: TRBJ2-7
v_gene: TRBV15

CDR3aa: CASSYSGRGDTDTQYF
abundance: many
j_gene: TRBJ2-3
v_gene: TRBV6-2/TRBV6-3

CDR3aa: CASSQDPYEPNQPQHF
abundance: .
j_gene: TRBJ1-5
v_gene: TRBV4-1

CDR3aa: CASSVYPSGSYNEQFF
abundance: .
j_gene: TRBJ2-1
v_gene: TRBV5-1

CDR3aa: CASSPPRGYSNQPQHF
abundance: few
j_gene: TRBJ1-5
v_gene: TRBV7-2

CDR3aa: CASSPGYNSRGQETQYF
abundance: many
j_gene: TRBJ2-5
v_gene: TRBV7-9

CDR3aa: CSAMAGGADTQYF
abundance: many
j_gene: TRBJ2-3
v_gene: TRBV20-1

CDR3aa: CSGRTGDYNEQFF
abundance: many
j_gene: TRBJ2-1
v_gene: TRBV29-1

CDR3aa: CASSDLWGSGNTIYF
abundance: many
j_gene: TRBJ1-3
v_gene: TRBV12-3/TRBV12-4

CDR3aa: CASSSAQLGRGETQYF
abundance: .
j_gene: TRBJ2-5
v_gene: TRBV10-1

CDR3aa: CASSAGLAGERYF
abundance: few
j_gene: TRBJ2-7
v_gene: TRBV27

CDR3aa: CASSGGEQFF
abundance: few
j_gene: TRBJ2-1
v_gene: TRBV12-3/TRBV12-4

CDR3aa: CASSLWIQRGNNEQFF
abundance: few
j_gene: TRBJ2-1
v_gene: TRBV7-2

CDR3aa: CASSQLAGSSYEQYF
abundance: few
j_gene: TRBJ2-7
v_gene: TRBV4-2

CDR3aa: CASSLTRDREDTEAFF
abundance: few
j_gene: TRBJ1-1
v_gene: TRBV5-1

CDR3aa: CSASGQGVGTDTQYF
abundance: many
j_gene: TRBJ2-3
v_gene: TRBV20-1

CDR3aa: CSAYHPGTAKGYEQYF
abundance: many
j_gene: TRBJ2-7
v_gene: TRBV20-1

CDR3aa: CASSASSNTGELFF
abundance: .
j_gene: TRBJ2-2
v_gene: TRBV7-7

CDR3aa: CASSPLKNQDQPQHF
abundance: many
j_gene: TRBJ1-5
v_gene: TRBV4-1

CDR3aa: CASSYRGSAYEQYF
abundance: many
j_gene: TRBJ2-7
v_gene: TRBV6-5

CDR3aa: CASSADLTSVTGELFF
abundance: few
j_gene: TRBJ2-2
v_gene: TRBV3-1